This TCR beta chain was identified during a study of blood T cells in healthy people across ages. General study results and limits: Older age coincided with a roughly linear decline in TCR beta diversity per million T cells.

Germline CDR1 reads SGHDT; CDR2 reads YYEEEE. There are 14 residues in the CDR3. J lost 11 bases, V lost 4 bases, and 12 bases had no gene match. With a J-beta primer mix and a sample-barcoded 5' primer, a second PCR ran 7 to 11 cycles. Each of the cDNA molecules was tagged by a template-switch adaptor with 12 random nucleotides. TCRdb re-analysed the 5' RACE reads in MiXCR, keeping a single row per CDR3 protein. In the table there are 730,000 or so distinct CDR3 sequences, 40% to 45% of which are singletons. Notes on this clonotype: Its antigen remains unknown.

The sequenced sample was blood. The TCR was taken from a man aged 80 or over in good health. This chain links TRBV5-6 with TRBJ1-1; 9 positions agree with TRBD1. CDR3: CASSLPGTGRSAFF. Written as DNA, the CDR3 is TGTGCCAGCAGCCTACCAGGGACAGGGCGTTCTGCTTTCTTT.